These T cell receptor beta chains were read from a single sample in a study of CD8 T cells in Susac syndrome. TCRdb itself ran the immunoSEQ multiplex PCR reads through MiXCR, one entry per CDR3 protein. The table shows under 200,000 distinct CDR3 sequences, with about 91% occurring only once. The sample taken for sequencing was CD4+ T cells from PBMCs. The receptors shown here come from a human donor with Susac syndrome. CDR3s include the opening cysteine and the closing phenylalanine or tryptophan. The order of the fields is clone size, D gene, V gene, J gene, CDR3 DNA, CDR3 protein. A D gene is named only where the DNA matches it firmly. Not every row has a clone size; where given, it reads once, few, many or a size class.

.,.,TRBV27,TRBJ2-1,TGTGCCAGCAGTAGGACAGAGTACAATGAGCAGTTCTTC,CASSRTEYNEQFF
.,.,TRBV4-1,TRBJ2-3,TGCGCCAGCAGCCAAGTTGGGCTAAACACAGATACGCAGTATTTT,CASSQVGLNTDTQYF
.,.,TRBV29-1,TRBJ2-3,TGCAGCGTTGATGGAGCAGCAGATACGCAGTATTTT,CSVDGAADTQYF
.,TRBD2,TRBV5-6,TRBJ2-3,TGTGCCAGCAGCTGGGAACTAGCGGGAGGACAACGCACAGATACGCAGTATTTT,CASSWELAGGQRTDTQYF
.,.,TRBV6-5,TRBJ1-1,TGTGCCAGCGGGACACTGAACACTGAAGCTTTCTTT,CASGTLNTEAFF
.,.,TRBV7-2,TRBJ2-5,TGTGCCAGCAGCACGGGACACGCCGAAGAGACCCAGTACTTC,CASSTGHAEETQYF
once,TRBD2,TRBV12-3/TRBV12-4,TRBJ2-3,TGTGCCAGCAGTTCGGGACTAGCGGGAGGGCAAAGTTTTGCAGATACGCAGTATTTT,CASSSGLAGGQSFADTQYF
.,.,TRBV5-1,TRBJ2-2,TGCGCCAGCAGCAGTCAAATGGGCACCGGGGAGCTGTTTTTT,CASSSQMGTGELFF
.,.,TRBV3-1,TRBJ2-1,TGTGCCAGCAACCACCGGGCGAGCGATGAGCAGTTCTTC,CASNHRASDEQFF
.,.,TRBV12-3/TRBV12-4,TRBJ1-2,TGTGCCAGCAGCTCACGTAACTATGGCTACACCTTC,CASSSRNYGYTF
.,.,TRBV5-1,TRBJ2-3,TGCGCCAGCAGCTTGGGGGCTAGCGTCACAGATACGCAGTATTTT,CASSLGASVTDTQYF
.,.,TRBV27,TRBJ2-2,TGTGCCAGCAGTTCCCATCAAGTGACCGGGGAGCTGTTTTTT,CASSSHQVTGELFF
.,.,TRBV7-3,TRBJ2-1,TGTGCCAGCAGCCCCCAAGGGACCACGAAGAGTGAGCAGTTCTTC,CASSPQGTTKSEQFF
.,.,TRBV27,TRBJ2-1,TGTGCCAGCAGCCGCTGGGGGGCCAATGAGCAGTTCTTC,CASSRWGANEQFF
.,.,TRBV5-1,TRBJ2-3,TGCGCCAGCAGCTCCGGGACACACTACAACACAGATACGCAGTATTTT,CASSSGTHYNTDTQYF
.,TRBD1,TRBV20-1,TRBJ2-2,TGCAGTGCTAGAGGGGGACAGGTCACCGGGGAGCTGTTTTTT,CSARGGQVTGELFF
.,.,TRBV5-4,TRBJ2-7,TGTGCCAGCAGCCCGGCGACTAAGTACGAGCAGTACTTC,CASSPATKYEQYF
once,.,TRBV24-1,TRBJ2-3,TGCAACGTAGGAGCTAGCACAGATACGCAGTATTTT,CNVGASTDTQYF
.,TRBD1,TRBV7-2,TRBJ2-7,TGTGCCAGCAGCTACCCGGGACAGGGGTACGAGCAGTACTTC,CASSYPGQGYEQYF
.,.,TRBV6-1,TRBJ1-2,TGTGCCAGCAGTGAACACCTGAGTTATGGCTACACCTTC,CASSEHLSYGYTF
.,.,TRBV6-5,TRBJ1-6,TGTGCCAGCAGTTACTCGACTGTGGCAGGGTACTCACCCCTCCACTTT,CASSYSTVAGYSPLHF
.,TRBD2,TRBV4-2,TRBJ2-1,TGTGCCAGCAGCAATCGAGGCGGGGGGGCCAATGAGCAGTTCTTC,CASSNRGGGANEQFF
.,.,TRBV21-1,TRBJ1-1,TGTGCCAGCAGCAAAGTGAGGGGGAACACTGAAGCTTTCTTT,CASSKVRGNTEAFF
.,.,TRBV5-1,TRBJ2-3,TGCGCCAGCAGCTTGTTTATCCCACAGGCAGATACGCAGTATTTT,CASSLFIPQADTQYF
.,.,TRBV7-2,TRBJ2-1,TGTGCCAGCAGCTTTTCTAGATCCTACAATGAGCAGTTCTTC,CASSFSRSYNEQFF
.,TRBD1,TRBV7-9,TRBJ1-1,TGTGCCAGCAGCTTAGAAGGGACAGTGGGCACTGAAGCTTTCTTT,CASSLEGTVGTEAFF
.,TRBD2,TRBV2,TRBJ2-2,TGTGCCAGCACCGAAGGAGCTAGCGGGGGACTGAACACCGGGGAGCTGTTTTTT,CASTEGASGGLNTGELFF
.,.,TRBV4-2,TRBJ2-1,TGTGCCAGCAGCCCCACGGGGAGCTCCTACAATGAGCAGTTCTTC,CASSPTGSSYNEQFF
.,TRBD1,TRBV7-3,TRBJ2-5,TGTGCCAGCAGCCTACAGGGGGCGGGAGAGACCCAGTACTTC,CASSLQGAGETQYF
.,.,TRBV27,TRBJ2-3,TGTGCCAGCAGTTTATCAGCCAGTGGAGGAACCGGTACGCAGTATTTT,CASSLSASGGTGTQYF